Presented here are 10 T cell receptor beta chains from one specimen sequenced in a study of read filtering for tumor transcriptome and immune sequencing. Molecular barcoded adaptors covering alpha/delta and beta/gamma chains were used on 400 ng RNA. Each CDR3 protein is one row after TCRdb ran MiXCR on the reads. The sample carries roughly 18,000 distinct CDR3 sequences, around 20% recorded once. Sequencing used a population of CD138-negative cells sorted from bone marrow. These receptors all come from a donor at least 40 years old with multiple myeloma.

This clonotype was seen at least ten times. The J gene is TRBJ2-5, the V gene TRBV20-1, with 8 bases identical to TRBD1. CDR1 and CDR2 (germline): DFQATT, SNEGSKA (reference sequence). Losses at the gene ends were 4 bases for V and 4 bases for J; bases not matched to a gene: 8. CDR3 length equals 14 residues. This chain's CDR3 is CSATAGGEGETQYF. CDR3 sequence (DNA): TGCAGTGCTACAGCAGGGGGCGAAGGAGAGACCCAGTACTTC.

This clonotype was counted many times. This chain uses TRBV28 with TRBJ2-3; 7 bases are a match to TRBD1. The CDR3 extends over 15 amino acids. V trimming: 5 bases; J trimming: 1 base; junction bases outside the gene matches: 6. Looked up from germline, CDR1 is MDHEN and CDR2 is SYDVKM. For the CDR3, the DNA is TGTGCCAGCAGTCCGCCGGGGACAGGCACAGATACGCAGTATTTT. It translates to CASSPPGTGTDTQYF.

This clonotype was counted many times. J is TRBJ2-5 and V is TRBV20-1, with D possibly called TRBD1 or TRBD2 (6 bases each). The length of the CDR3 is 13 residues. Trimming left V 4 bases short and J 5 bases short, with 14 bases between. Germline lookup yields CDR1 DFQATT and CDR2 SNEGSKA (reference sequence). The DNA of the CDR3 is TGCAGTGCTAACGAGGGAGGACAGGAGACCCAGTACTTC. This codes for CSANEGGQETQYF.

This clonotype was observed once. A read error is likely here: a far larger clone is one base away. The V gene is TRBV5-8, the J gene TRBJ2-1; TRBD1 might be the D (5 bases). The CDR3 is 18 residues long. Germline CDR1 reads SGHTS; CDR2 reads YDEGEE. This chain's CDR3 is CASSLRSQEYLSHNEQFF. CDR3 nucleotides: TGTGCCAGCAGCTTACGTTCACAGGAATATCTCTCCCACAATGAGCAGTTCTTC.

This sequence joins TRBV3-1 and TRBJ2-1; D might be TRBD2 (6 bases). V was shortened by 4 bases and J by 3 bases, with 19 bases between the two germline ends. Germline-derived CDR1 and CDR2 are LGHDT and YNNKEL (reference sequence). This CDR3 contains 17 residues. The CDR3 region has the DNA TGTGCCAGCAGCCCTATGGGTAGCGGAGTCTACTACAATGAGCAGTTCTTC. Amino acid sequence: CASSPMGSGVYYNEQFF.

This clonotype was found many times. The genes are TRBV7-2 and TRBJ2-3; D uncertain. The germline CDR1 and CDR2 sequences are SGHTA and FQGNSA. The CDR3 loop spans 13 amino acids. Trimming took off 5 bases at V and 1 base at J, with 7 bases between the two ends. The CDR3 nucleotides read TGTGCCAGCAGCCTCCTTCGCACAGATACGCAGTATTTT. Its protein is CASSLLRTDTQYF.

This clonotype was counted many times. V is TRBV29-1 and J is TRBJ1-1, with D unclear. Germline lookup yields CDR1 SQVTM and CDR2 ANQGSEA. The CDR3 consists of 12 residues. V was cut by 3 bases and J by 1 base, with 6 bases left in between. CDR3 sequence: CSVDGPNTEAFF. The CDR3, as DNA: TGCAGCGTTGACGGCCCGAACACTGAAGCTTTCTTT.

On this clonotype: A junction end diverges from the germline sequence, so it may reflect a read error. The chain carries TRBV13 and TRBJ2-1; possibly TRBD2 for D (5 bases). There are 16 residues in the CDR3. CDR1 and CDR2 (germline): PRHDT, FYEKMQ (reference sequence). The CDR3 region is CVSSSRSGNRIHGQFF. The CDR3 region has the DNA TGTGTCAGCAGCTCCCGATCCGGGAATAGGATCCATGGGCAGTTCTTC. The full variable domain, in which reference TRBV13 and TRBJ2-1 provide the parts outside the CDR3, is AAGVIQSPRHLIKEKRETATLKCYPIPRHDTVYWYQQGPGQDPQFLISFYEKMQSDKGSIPDRFSAQQFSDYHSELNMSSLELGDSALYFCVSSSRSGNRIHGQFFGPGTRLTVL.

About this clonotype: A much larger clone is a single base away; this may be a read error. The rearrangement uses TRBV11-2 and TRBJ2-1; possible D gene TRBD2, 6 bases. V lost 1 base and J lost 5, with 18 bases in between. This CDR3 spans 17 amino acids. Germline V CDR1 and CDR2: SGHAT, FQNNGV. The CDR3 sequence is CASSLGIALAANNEQFF. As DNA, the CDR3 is TGTGCCAGCAGCTTAGGAATCGCACTAGCAGCTAACAATGAGCAGTTCTTC.

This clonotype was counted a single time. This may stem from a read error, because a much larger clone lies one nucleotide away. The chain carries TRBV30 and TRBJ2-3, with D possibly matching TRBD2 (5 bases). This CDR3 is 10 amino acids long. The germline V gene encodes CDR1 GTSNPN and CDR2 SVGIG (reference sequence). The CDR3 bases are TGTGTCTGGGGAGCAGATACGCAGTATTTT. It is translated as CVWGADTQYF. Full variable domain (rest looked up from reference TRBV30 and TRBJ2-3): SQTIHQWPATLVQPVGSPLSLECTVEGTSNPNLYWYRQAAGRGLQLLFYSVGIGQISSEVPQNLSASRPQDRQFILSSKKLLLSDSGFYLCVWGADTQYFGPGTRLTVL.